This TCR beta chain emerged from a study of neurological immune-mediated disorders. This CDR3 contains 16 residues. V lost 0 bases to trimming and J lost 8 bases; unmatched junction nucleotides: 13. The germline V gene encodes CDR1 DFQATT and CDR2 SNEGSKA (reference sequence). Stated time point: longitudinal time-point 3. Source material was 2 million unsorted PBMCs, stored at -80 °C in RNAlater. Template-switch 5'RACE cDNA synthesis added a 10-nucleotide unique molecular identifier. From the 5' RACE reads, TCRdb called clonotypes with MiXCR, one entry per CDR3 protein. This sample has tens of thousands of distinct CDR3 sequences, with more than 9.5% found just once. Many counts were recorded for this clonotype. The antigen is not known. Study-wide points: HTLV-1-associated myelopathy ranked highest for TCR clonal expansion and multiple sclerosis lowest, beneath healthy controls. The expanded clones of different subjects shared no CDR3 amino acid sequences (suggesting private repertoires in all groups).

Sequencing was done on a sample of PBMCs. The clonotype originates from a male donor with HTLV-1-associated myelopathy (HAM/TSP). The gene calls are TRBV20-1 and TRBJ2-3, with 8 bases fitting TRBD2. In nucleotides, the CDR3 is TGCAGTGCTAGAGAGGCGGGGGGTCGTCGGTGGGGTACGCAGTATTTT. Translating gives CSAREAGGRRWGTQYF.